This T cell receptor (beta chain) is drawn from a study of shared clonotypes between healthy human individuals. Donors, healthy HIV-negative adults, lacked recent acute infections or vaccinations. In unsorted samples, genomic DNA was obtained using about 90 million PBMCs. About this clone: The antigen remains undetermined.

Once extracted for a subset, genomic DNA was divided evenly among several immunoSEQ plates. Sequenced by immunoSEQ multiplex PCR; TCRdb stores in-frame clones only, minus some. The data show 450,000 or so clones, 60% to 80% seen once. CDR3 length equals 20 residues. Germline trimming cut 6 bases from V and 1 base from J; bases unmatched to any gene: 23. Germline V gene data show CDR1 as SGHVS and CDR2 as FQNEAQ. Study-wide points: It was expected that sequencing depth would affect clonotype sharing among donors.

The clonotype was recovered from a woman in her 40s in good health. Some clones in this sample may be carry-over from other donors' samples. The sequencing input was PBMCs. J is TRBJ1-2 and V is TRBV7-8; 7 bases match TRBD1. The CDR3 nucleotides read TGTGCCAGCAGTTCTAGTCTTCTCCGGGACAGAGGTCCCAGTAACTATGGCTACACCTTC. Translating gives CASSSSLLRDRGPSNYGYTF. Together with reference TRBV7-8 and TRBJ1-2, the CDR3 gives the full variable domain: GAGVSQSPRYKVAKRGQDVALRCDPISGHVSLFWYQQALGQGPEFLTYFQNEAQLDKSGLPSDRFFAERPEGSVSTLKIQRTQQEDSAVYLCASSSSLLRDRGPSNYGYTFGSGTRLTVV.